This T cell receptor beta chain stems from a study of CD8+CD57+ T cells in acquired aplastic anemia. Study-wide background: Mean yield of DNA from sorted CD4+ and CD8+ cells was 2.5 to 4 ug.

Genomic DNA constituted the template upon which TCR beta VDJ and CDR3 profiling was performed. MiXCR, run by TCRdb on the reads, gives a single entry per CDR3 protein. The sample has under 350,000 distinct CDR3 sequences; 50% to 65% are singletons. The length of the CDR3 is 15 residues. The V and J ends lost 7 bases and 7 bases respectively, with 17 bases between them. The germline V gene encodes CDR1 LNHDA and CDR2 SQIVND (reference sequence). This clonotype was recorded a few times. The patients chosen for sequencing had shown expansion of CD8+CD57+ cells (detected by flow cytometry). The chain links TRBV19 to TRBJ1-6; D gene ambiguous. The TCR comes from a human donor with aplastic anemia. The specimen was sorted CD4+, CD8+, or CD8+CD57+ T cells (not recorded which) from PBMCs. The DNA of the CDR3 is TGTGCCAGTACCCTATCCGGTCAAGGGAATTCACCCCTCCACTTT. It codes for CASTLSGQGNSPLHF.